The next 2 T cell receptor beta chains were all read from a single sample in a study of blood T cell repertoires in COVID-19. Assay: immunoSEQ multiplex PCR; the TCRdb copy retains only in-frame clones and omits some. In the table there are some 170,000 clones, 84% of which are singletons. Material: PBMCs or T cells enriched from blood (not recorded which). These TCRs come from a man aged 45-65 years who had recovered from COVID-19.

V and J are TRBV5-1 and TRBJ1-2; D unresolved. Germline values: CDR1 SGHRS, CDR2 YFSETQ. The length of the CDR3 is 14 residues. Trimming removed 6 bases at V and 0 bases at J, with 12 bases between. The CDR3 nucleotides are TGCGCCAGCACCCTCCGACTGACTAACTATGGCTACACCTTC. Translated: CASTLRLTNYGYTF.

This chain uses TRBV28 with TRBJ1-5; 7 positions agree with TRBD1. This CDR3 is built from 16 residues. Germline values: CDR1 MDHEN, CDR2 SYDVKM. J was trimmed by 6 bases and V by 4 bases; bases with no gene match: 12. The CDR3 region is CASSSRTGWGGQPQHF. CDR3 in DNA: TGTGCCAGCAGTTCTCGGACAGGTTGGGGAGGTCAGCCCCAGCATTTT. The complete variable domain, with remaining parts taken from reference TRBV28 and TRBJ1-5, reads DVKVTQSSRYLVKRTGEKVFLECVQDMDHENMFWYRQDPGLGLRLIYFSYDVKMKEKGDIPEGYSVSREKKERFSLILESASTNQTSMYLCASSSRTGWGGQPQHFGDGTRLSIL.